Below, one T cell receptor beta chain is given with its context. Its antigen is not yet known. Per-base quality was not reported, and no clone a single base away is much larger than it. Germline trimming amounts to 5 bases on V and 2 bases on J, with 10 as the count of junction bases outside the gene matches. The CDR3 numbers 16 residues from cysteine through phenylalanine. The CDR3 DNA has 48 bases and is translated from base 1. Per the germline V gene (reference sequence), SEHNR is the CDR1 and FQNEAQ is the CDR2. These data belong to a study of blood T cell repertoires in COVID-19 (dated by TCRdb to 2020 to 2021). In the study overall: The collaborator samples originated in the United States, Italy and Spain and spanned the acute and convalescent phases of COVID-19. The material from the prospective study consisted of cDNA or gDNA derived from T cells, B-cell-depleted T cells, or PBMCs. Deeply sampled blood TCRbeta repertoires from subjects exposed to, actively infected with, or recovered from COVID-19 were included in the dataset. A freely available public database, intended as a resource for researchers studying the immune response to SARS-CoV-2, is where the repertoires were released. Samples were obtained from the ongoing ImmuneRACE study (first 160 participants) and from approximately 1,200 subjects provided by 6 global collaborators. Nearly every sample came with metadata listing a de-identified subject ID, COVID-19 status, age in years and sex. Where available, HLA class I and class II types were taken from metadata supplied by the sample provider and were not determined by assay-based typing.

What the work shows at the level of the full study, not this receptor alone: The quantity of clinical and demographic metadata differed by source and by participant and was supplied without curation.

Each collaborating institution followed its own protocols to collect whole blood in K2EDTA tubes. For TCRbeta analysis, collaborators shipped samples in one of three forms: frozen whole blood, isolated PBMCs, or DNA extracted from either of those sample types. TCRbeta CDR3 regions were amplified from genomic DNA using the immunoSEQ Assay, a bias-controlled multiplex PCR. The published analysis was carried out like this. Nucleated cell counts per sample were estimated from amplification of reference gene primers within the assay. Sequence reads were collapsed and filtered to measure the absolute abundance of every unique TCRbeta CDR3 rearrangement. For each sample, productive Simpson clonality was calculated by taking the square root of Simpson's diversity index across productive rearrangements. Here the immuneACCESS table is served through TCRdb, limited to in-frame sequences with V and J called. Missing clones are a known gap in these copies; in checked studies unresolved V genes cover under half, and the rest lacks a known reason. V, J and clone size are taken as reported in that table, and D and trimming were inferred from the DNA itself. The sample data list around 130,000 clones, and around 78% of these were observed just once. 10% to 13% of the sample is taken by the ten largest.

The chain is encoded by TRBV7-9 joined to TRBJ2-3, and 7 junctional nucleotides match TRBD1. The sequencing input was peripheral blood. The TCR sequence derives from a human donor in a cohort sampled during active COVID-19. This receptor carries the CDR3 CASSPRDSYFTDTQYF. The DNA sequence is TGTGCCAGCAGCCCCCGGGACAGCTATTTCACAGATACGCAGTATTTT.